This T cell receptor (beta chain) was captured in a study of CD8 T cells in Susac syndrome (dated by TCRdb to 2018 to 2020). Broadly, across the study: Whether CD8+ T cell activation and differentiation in Susac syndrome was antigen driven was tested using repertoire sequencing. The paper as a whole reports these results and caveats: The number of individuals in the TCR sequencing and HLA analysis was acknowledged as relatively small.

High-throughput TCR beta sequencing profiled peripheral blood CD8+ and CD4+ T cells from healthy donors, Susac syndrome patients and multiple sclerosis patients. The multiple sclerosis controls were treatment-naive patients whose relapsing-remitting disease, either stable or active, fulfilled the revised McDonald criteria. Bulk CD8+ and CD4+ T cells were purified magnetically by negative isolation, whereas CD8+ TEMRA cells were enriched by FACS. Blood was collected in EDTA tubes and processed within 24 hours, with PBMCs isolated through density gradient centrifugation. PBMCs intended for TCR sequencing were cryopreserved in liquid nitrogen and were subsequently thawed in a 37 degrees C water bath. A purity of at least 90% was achieved for sorted or isolated CD4+, CD8+ and CD8+ TEMRA cells. Its CDR3 holds 17 amino acids, cysteine through phenylalanine. The CDR3 DNA has 51 bases and is translated from base 1. CDR1 and CDR2 are drawn from the germline V gene (reference sequence): SEHNR, FQNEAQ. Trimming removed 4 bases from V and 4 bases from J; the gene matches leave 13 bases unexplained.

About this clonotype itself: Its antigen is currently not known. No much larger clone is present one base from it, and per-base qualities are unavailable.

RNA was extracted using the RNeasy kit, and about 0.45 to 1 microgram was reverse transcribed with random hexamers. TCR beta CDR3 regions were amplified with the immunoSEQ multiplex PCR assay covering 54 Vbeta and 13 Jbeta segments. Bias from PCR amplification was corrected by using a synthetic template baseline for primer optimization and for computational correction. The source study handled its data this way. Only productive sequences were kept, with reads annotated to V, D and J genes according to IMGT and analyzed in immunoSEQ Analyzer. Clonality was calculated as one minus the Shannon entropy normalized by log2 of the number of productive unique sequences. Public and private clones were assessed among the 100 most prevalent clones of each patient and control. Clones were defined as Susac-specific when absent from the healthy and MS cohorts, from fewer than 1,300 published viral clones and from other ImmuneACCESS disease sequences. TCRdb trimmed the raw reads at Q25, called clones with MiXCR and kept productive beta chains. Each CDR3 protein appears once, grouped with its most common genes and DNA. TCRdb's processing, not the authors' own work, is the source of the V and J calls. This sample holds 300,000 or so distinct CDR3 sequences; 92% were observed only once. The ten largest account for roughly 0.059% of the sample.

The receptor chain draws on TRBV7-9 and TRBJ1-2, with 9 middle bases fitting TRBD1. The sequence came from a human donor with multiple sclerosis. The sequenced sample was CD4+ T cells from PBMCs. DNA sequence: TGTGCCAGCAGCTCCGGGACAGGGACCTTGGCCCCCTATGGCTACACCTTC. It specifies CASSSGTGTLAPYGYTF.